A single sample gave rise to the 32 T cell receptor beta chains below, sequenced in a study of blood T cells in healthy people across ages (dated by TCRdb to between 2015 and 2017). The library was made by 5' RACE. The instrument was an Illumina HiSeq 2500. A second PCR of 7 to 11 cycles was performed with a sample-barcoded 5' primer and a J-beta primer mix. TCRdb reprocessing: public reads trimmed at Q25 with fastp, clones called with MiXCR, in-frame beta chains kept. Each CDR3 protein gets just one entry, which takes the most common genes and DNA from the rows behind it. For this sample the table gives around 1,000,000 distinct CDR3 sequences, of which 25% were detected only once. The ten largest account for about 0.8% of the sample. These data were also reused for a study on T cells of mothers and their children.

Input material: blood. The receptor source for this set is a girl aged 2 to 9 in good health.

The chain uses TRBV4-3 and TRBJ2-3, with 12 bases lining up with TRBD2. Germline loops: CDR1 LGHNA, CDR2 YSLEER. This CDR3 has 19 residues. V lost 0 bases and J lost 0; bases outside the gene matches: 7. CDR3 nucleotides: TGCGCCAGCAGCCAAGAGTCATCTAGCGGGGGGGCTAGCACAGATACGCAGTATTTT. This translates into CASSQESSSGGASTDTQYF.

This rearrangement joins TRBV6-2 or TRBV6-3 to TRBJ2-5; the match to TRBD2 covers 13 bases. Near its end, the DNA agrees better with TRBJ2-1, so the J call may be wrong. This CDR3 region has 15 residues. The germline CDR1 and CDR2 sequences are MNHEY and SVGEGT. In nucleotides, the CDR3 is TGTGCCAGCAACTTACTAGCGGGGGGGCACAATGAGCAGTTCTTC. It encodes CASNLLAGGHNEQFF.

The chain combines TRBV2 with TRBJ2-1, with D perhaps matching TRBD1 or TRBD2 (5 bases each). CDR1 is SNHLY, CDR2 FYNNEI, per germline. Trimming stripped 3 bases from V and 4 bases from J, with 7 bases between. CDR3 length equals 13 residues. CDR3 in amino acids: CASSEGVYNEQFF. The CDR3 bases are TGTGCCAGCAGTGAGGGGGTGTACAATGAGCAGTTCTTC. The whole variable domain, remainder taken from reference TRBV2 and TRBJ2-1, is EPEVTQTPSHQVTQMGQEVILRCVPISNHLYFYWYRQILGQKVEFLVSFYNNEISEKSEIFDDQFSVERPDGSNFTLKIRSTKLEDSAMYFCASSEGVYNEQFFGPGTRLTVL.

The chain joins TRBV7-9 to TRBJ2-2; 8 bases fit TRBD1. CDR3 size: 13 residues. V dropped 10 bases and J dropped 4; count of bases not matched to a gene: 5. Per the germline V gene, CDR1 is SEHNR and CDR2 is FQNEAQ (reference sequence). In DNA form, the CDR3 reads TGTGCCACCGACGGACAGGGCACCGGGGAGCTGTTTTTT. This sequence encodes CATDGQGTGELFF.

This chain uses TRBV29-1 with TRBJ1-4; no firm D call. The V end lost 7 bases, the J end lost 5 bases, and 11 bases lay between the germline ends. The CDR3 consists of 12 residues. The germline gives CDR1 SQVTM, CDR2 ANQGSEA. The chain's CDR3 is CSGGVGNEKLFF. The CDR3 DNA follows: TGCAGCGGGGGAGTTGGAAATGAAAAACTGTTTTTT. Together with reference TRBV29-1 and TRBJ1-4, the CDR3 gives the full variable domain: SAVISQKPSRDICQRGTSLTIQCQVDSQVTMMFWYRQQPGQSLTLIATANQGSEATYESGFVIDKFPISRPNLTFSTLTVSNMSPEDSSIYLCSGGVGNEKLFFGSGTQLSVL.

V usage is TRBV7-9 and J usage is TRBJ1-1; D perhaps matches TRBD1 (6 bases). Per the germline V gene, CDR1 is SEHNR and CDR2 is FQNEAQ (reference sequence). V was trimmed by 5 bases and J by 8 bases, leaving 12 bases between them. CDR3 length: 12 residues. The chain's CDR3 is CASSPDRLEAFF. CDR3 coding DNA: TGTGCCAGCAGCCCCGACAGGCTCGAAGCTTTCTTT.

This clonotype appeared a few times. This chain links TRBV14 with TRBJ2-7; perhaps TRBD2 as D (6 bases). The CDR3 length is 15 residues. V was cut by 1 base and J by 3 bases, with 13 bases left in between. The germline gives CDR1 SGHDN, CDR2 FVKESK. DNA for the CDR3: TGTGCCAGCAGCCAAGCGGGAGCGAATATCTACGAGCAGTACTTC. Its protein is CASSQAGANIYEQYF.

This clonotype was counted ten times or more. V and J are TRBV11-3 and TRBJ1-2; the D gene is possibly TRBD1 (6 bases). The CDR3 covers 16 residues. Trimming removed 3 bases at V and 1 base at J, with 15 bases between. Germline V gene data show CDR1 as SGHNT and CDR2 as YENEEA. The DNA for the CDR3 is TGTGCCAGCAGCTTTTCCACAGGGTCTGATAACTATGGCTACACCTTC. Translation gives CASSFSTGSDNYGYTF. Full variable domain (missing parts from reference TRBV11-3 and TRBJ1-2): EAGVVQSPRYKIIEKKQPVAFWCNPISGHNTLYWYLQNLGQGPELLIRYENEEAVDDSQLPKDRFSAERLKGVDSTLKIQPAELGDSAVYLCASSFSTGSDNYGYTFGSGTRLTVV.

This clonotype was seen only a few times. The V and J genes are TRBV28 and TRBJ2-7; 7 bases align to TRBD1. The V segment lost 4 bases and the J segment 0 bases; nucleotides outside the gene matches: 12. This CDR3 spans 17 amino acids. The germline V gene has CDR1 MDHEN and CDR2 SYDVKM. The DNA of the CDR3 is TGTGCCAGCAGTTCCTTACCGGGGACAGTAGACTCCTACGAGCAGTACTTC. This codes for CASSSLPGTVDSYEQYF.

This chain connects TRBV29-1 to TRBJ2-4; D may be TRBD2 (6 bases). The CDR3 covers 11 residues. Trimming took off 7 bases at V and 7 bases at J, with 11 bases between the two ends. Germline CDR1 and CDR2: SQVTM and ANQGSEA. CDR3 coding DNA: TGCAGCGCCAACAGCGGGAACATTCAGTACTTC. Amino acids: CSANSGNIQYF.

This clonotype was seen more than once but under ten times. V usage is TRBV20-1 and J usage is TRBJ2-5; D is uncertain. This CDR3 has 13 residues. The germline CDR1 and CDR2 sequences are DFQATT and SNEGSKA (reference sequence). Trimming cost V 4 bases and J 5 bases, with 14 bases left between them. CDR3 nucleotides: TGCAGTGCTAAGTCATCGACGAGGGAGACCCAGTACTTC. Translating it yields CSAKSSTRETQYF.

The rearrangement links TRBV12-3 or TRBV12-4 to TRBJ1-4; D gene ambiguous. Trimming cost V 6 bases and J 0 bases, with 8 bases left between them. The CDR3 sequence is 14 residues long. CDR3 in DNA: TGTGCCAGCAGAGAATTTGCAACTAATGAAAAACTGTTTTTT. Translating gives CASREFATNEKLFF.

This rearrangement joins TRBV18 to TRBJ2-7, with D possibly being TRBD1 (6 bases). CDR1 is KGHSH, CDR2 LQKENI, per germline. The CDR3 extends over 15 amino acids. Trimming stripped 4 bases from V and 1 base from J, with 14 bases between. In DNA form, the CDR3 reads TGTGCCAGCTCACTCGCCGTAGGGGGTTCCTACGAGCAGTACTTC. Translated, it gives CASSLAVGGSYEQYF.

The V call is TRBV20-1, the J call TRBJ2-7; 8 bases are a match to TRBD2. Per the germline V gene, CDR1 is DFQATT and CDR2 is SNEGSKA (reference sequence). The CDR3 has 15 amino acids. The V and J ends lost 0 bases and 0 bases, in that order; junction bases with no gene match: 4. The CDR3 DNA sequence: TGCAGTGCTAGAGATCTAGGGACTAGCTCCTACGAGCAGTACTTC. Protein: CSARDLGTSSYEQYF.

The chain combines TRBV25-1 with TRBJ1-1; 7 bases fit TRBD1. This CDR3 is built from 24 residues. Trimming removed 0 bases from V and 0 bases from J; junction bases left unmatched: 28. In germline, CDR1 is MGHDK, CDR2 SYGVNS. This CDR3 reads CASSEYFPDLIEFRDSAMNTEAFF. Written as DNA, the CDR3 is TGTGCCAGCAGTGAATATTTCCCGGACCTTATCGAATTCCGGGACAGCGCTATGAACACTGAAGCTTTCTTT.

There are a few counts of this clonotype. V and J are TRBV7-9 and TRBJ2-4, with D possibly TRBD1 on 6 matching bases. This CDR3 contains 15 residues. From germline, CDR1 is SEHNR and CDR2 FQNEAQ (reference sequence). The V end lost 5 bases, the J end lost 2 bases, and 13 bases lay between the germline ends. The CDR3 region has the DNA TGTGCCAGCAGCAACCGAGACAGGTCCAAAAACATTCAGTACTTC. Translated: CASSNRDRSKNIQYF. The whole variable domain, remainder taken from reference TRBV7-9 and TRBJ2-4, is DTGVSQNPRHKITKRGQNVTFRCDPISEHNRLYWYRQTLGQGPEFLTYFQNEAQLEKSRLLSDRFSAERPKGSFSTLEIQRTEQGDSAMYLCASSNRDRSKNIQYFGAGTRLSVL.

Comments on this clonotype: One end of the junction varies from germline; a read error may be responsible. V gene TRBV18 combines with J gene TRBJ2-3; 7 bases fit TRBD1. Per the germline V gene, CDR1 is KGHSH and CDR2 is LQKENI. The CDR3 is 14 amino acids. This chain's CDR3 is CTSTRQGITDTQYF. In DNA, the CDR3 is TGTACCAGCACGAGACAGGGTATCACAGATACGCAGTATTTT.

This clonotype has a handful of counts. This chain connects TRBV27 to TRBJ2-3, with D uncertain. CDR3 length: 17 amino acids. V shed 2 bases and J shed 5 bases, with 20 bases lying between them. The germline V gene encodes CDR1 MNHEY and CDR2 SMNVEV (reference sequence). As DNA, the CDR3 is TGTGCCAGCAGTTTAATTCCAGCGCTCGAGAAGCAAGATACGCAGTATTTT. It codes for CASSLIPALEKQDTQYF.

V and J are TRBV28 and TRBJ2-7; possibly TRBD1 or TRBD2 for D (5 bases each). The germline CDR1 and CDR2 sequences are MDHEN and SYDVKM. The length of the CDR3 is 18 residues. The V end was cut by 2 bases, the J end by 1 base, with 21 bases between. The CDR3 reads CASSLLISGPLISYEQYF. In nucleotides, the CDR3 is TGTGCCAGCAGTTTACTTATCTCGGGACCACTCATTTCCTACGAGCAGTACTTC.

This clonotype was counted between two and nine times. The rearrangement joins TRBV20-1 to TRBJ2-7, with 8 bases that match TRBD2. Trimming at V came to 6 bases and at J to 7 bases, leaving 17 bases not matched to a gene. The CDR3 totals 15 residues. The germline CDR1 and CDR2 sequences are DFQATT and SNEGSKA (reference sequence). CDR3 DNA sequence: TGCAGTGCCGAGGTTAGCGGGGCTCCTCCGGGTGAGCAGTACTTC. Translation: CSAEVSGAPPGEQYF.

J is TRBJ2-5 and V is TRBV20-1, with TRBD2 as a possible D gene (7 bases). The end of the DNA aligns better with TRBJ2-7, so the J call may be wrong. The germline CDR1 and CDR2 sequences are DFQATT and SNEGSKA (reference sequence). This CDR3 has 18 residues. DNA of the CDR3: TGCAGTGCTACTCGGGGACTCCAGAAGGGAGGGGACACCTACGAGCAGTACTTC. Encoded protein: CSATRGLQKGGDTYEQYF.

The gene calls are TRBV27 and TRBJ2-3, with D perhaps TRBD2 (6 bases). Trimming took off 4 bases at V and 13 bases at J, with 12 bases between the two ends. The CDR3 contains 11 residues. CDR1 and CDR2 from the germline V gene are MNHEY and SMNVEV (reference sequence). The CDR3 DNA reads TGTGCCAGCAGTTACCAGACTAGAGAGTATTTT. It yields the protein CASSYQTREYF.

The V gene is TRBV6-1, the J gene TRBJ2-3; D might be TRBD1 or TRBD2, each matching 5 bases. The CDR3 is 15 residues long. V lost 6 bases, J lost 2 bases, and 15 bases lay in between. Germline V gives CDR1 MNHNS, CDR2 SASEGT. The CDR3 protein is CASSPTASLTDTQYF. The CDR3 DNA reads as TGTGCCAGCAGCCCGACAGCTAGCCTCACAGATACGCAGTATTTT.

V is TRBV4-1 and J is TRBJ2-1; D uncertain. There are 13 residues in the CDR3. Germline values: CDR1 MGHRA, CDR2 YSYEKL. Between the trimmed V and J ends, which lost 0 bases and 7 bases, there was a span of 7 bases. This CDR3 is CASSQESANEQFF. The CDR3 nucleotides are TGCGCCAGCAGCCAAGAATCGGCAAATGAGCAGTTCTTC.

A remark on this clonotype: It may be a read error: a sequence one base away is much more abundant. V gene TRBV7-2 combines with J gene TRBJ2-2; TRBD1 is a possible D gene (6 bases). This CDR3 comprises 16 residues. Germline V gene lookup returns CDR1 SGHTA and CDR2 FQGNSA. V dropped 1 base and J dropped 2 bases, with 11 bases sitting between them. The CDR3 DNA sequence: TGTGCCAGCAGCTTAGGGGGGCCACTCAACACCGGGGAGCTGTTTTTT. It is translated as CASSLGGPLNTGELFF.

This clonotype was detected a few times. In DNA, the CDR3 is TGTGCCAGCAGCTTAGGTCCGACAGGGGACTATGGCTACACCTTC. This gives the protein CASSLGPTGDYGYTF. The chain joins TRBV7-9 to TRBJ1-2; 8 bases are a match to TRBD1. Losses at the gene ends were 1 base for V and 3 bases for J; bases not matched to a gene: 4. CDR1 and CDR2 from the germline V gene are SEHNR and FQNEAQ (reference sequence). This CDR3 contains 15 residues.

This clonotype was seen more than once but under ten times. The chain carries TRBV2 and TRBJ1-2, with 7 bases that match TRBD1. V gave up 8 bases and J gave up 4 bases; unmatched junction bases: 10. This CDR3 has 14 amino acids. Germline CDR1 reads SNHLY; CDR2 reads FYNNEI. CDR3 loop: CASSGEGAGYGYTF. The CDR3 region has the DNA TGTGCCAGCTCCGGCGAGGGGGCGGGCTATGGCTACACCTTC.

This clonotype was seen only a few times. The chain is built from TRBV7-9 and TRBJ2-5; D unclear. The CDR3 is made up of 15 amino acids. Germline V gives CDR1 SEHNR, CDR2 FQNEAQ (reference sequence). Trimming removed 6 bases from V and 2 bases from J, with 16 bases in between. CDR3 sequence reads: CASSRSSQIQETQYF. The CDR3 DNA sequence: TGTGCCAGCAGTCGGAGTTCGCAGATACAAGAGACCCAGTACTTC.

The chain combines TRBV11-2 with TRBJ2-3; D call uncertain. V was clipped by 1 base and J by 2 bases, with 7 bases between them. Germline lookup yields CDR1 SGHAT and CDR2 FQNNGV. This CDR3 has 14 residues. The CDR3 DNA reads TGTGCCAGCAGCTTAGCTCGGATCACAGATACGCAGTATTTT. This sequence encodes CASSLARITDTQYF.

The table lists this clonotype with a few counts. The chain uses TRBV7-2 and TRBJ2-1; TRBD2 matches 8 bases. CDR1 SGHTA and CDR2 FQGNSA come from the germline V gene. The trim removed 6 bases at V and 6 bases at J, leaving 4 bases unmatched. The CDR3 is 13 residues long. The CDR3 loop is CASRVGGANEQFF. In DNA form, the CDR3 reads TGTGCCAGCAGAGTCGGGGGGGCCAATGAGCAGTTCTTC.

The chain recombines TRBV12-3 or TRBV12-4 with TRBJ2-7, with D possibly being TRBD1 or TRBD2 (5 bases each). CDR3 size: 12 residues. V lost 11 bases to trimming and J lost 3 bases, with 14 bases between them. CDR3 coding DNA: TGTGCCTCCGGGGCTGCCTACTACGAGCAGTACTTC. It encodes CASGAAYYEQYF.

The rearrangement links TRBV7-8 to TRBJ1-2; D perhaps matches TRBD1 (6 bases). V was clipped by 1 base and J by 3 bases, with 12 bases between them. The CDR3 spans 15 residues. Germline CDR1 reads SGHVS; CDR2 reads FQNEAQ. CDR3 protein: CASSLDGQPYYGYTF. The CDR3 DNA is TGTGCCAGCAGCTTAGATGGACAGCCATACTATGGCTACACCTTC.